The 32 T cell receptor beta chains below come from one sample, sequenced in a study of cytomegalovirus exposure and HLA in healthy donors. Assay used: immunoSEQ multiplex PCR; TCRdb lists only in-frame clones, some missing. The sample includes about 200,000 clones, 88% of them seen just once. The sample comprised PBMCs. The receptors shown here come from a woman aged 18 to 35 in good health and CMV-seronegative.

V and J are TRBV4-1 and TRBJ2-7, with 9 nucleotides matching TRBD1. CDR1 MGHRA and CDR2 YSYEKL come from the germline V gene. Trimming removed 3 bases from V and 5 bases from J; junction bases left unmatched: 8. The CDR3 sequence is 15 residues long. The CDR3 sequence is CASSHRRQGGHEQYF. CDR3 sequence (DNA): TGCGCCAGCAGCCATCGCCGACAGGGGGGCCACGAGCAGTACTTC.

The chain employs TRBV7-8 and TRBJ2-3; D perhaps matches TRBD1 (5 bases). The length of the CDR3 is 15 residues. Germline values: CDR1 SGHVS, CDR2 FQNEAQ. The V gene lost 1 base and the J gene lost 1 base, with 9 bases spanning the gap. The chain's CDR3 is CASSLVRVGTDTQYF. The DNA of the CDR3 is TGTGCCAGCAGCTTAGTCAGGGTGGGCACAGATACGCAGTATTTT.

In regard to this clone: A read error may account for a junction end that differs from germline. The chain combines TRBV2 with TRBJ2-7, with TRBD2 matching over 12 bases. CDR3 length: 15 residues. Germline V gives CDR1 SNHLY, CDR2 FYNNEI. CDR3 in amino acids: CASSPTRELAGGLNF. The CDR3 coding sequence is TGTGCCAGCAGCCCTACCAGAGAACTAGCGGGAGGCTTGAACTTC.

The chain links TRBV29-1 to TRBJ2-1; TRBD1 matches 7 bases. The ends lost 1 base at V and 6 bases at J; junction bases unmatched: 0. CDR1 is SQVTM and CDR2 is ANQGSEA in the germline V gene. The CDR3 runs to 12 residues. CDR3 in amino acids: CSVEGDSNEQFF. The DNA for the CDR3 is TGCAGCGTTGAAGGGGACAGCAATGAGCAGTTCTTC.

On this clone itself: At the DNA level, this CDR3 is encoded by other sequences in the same sample as well. The chain carries TRBV7-3 and TRBJ2-1, with 8 bases identical to TRBD2. CDR1 and CDR2 from the germline V gene are SGHTA and FQGTGA. Trimming removed 6 bases from V and 5 bases from J; junction bases left unmatched: 9. CDR3 length: 15 residues. The CDR3 DNA is TGTGCCAGCAGTCAAACTAGCGGACGGAACAATGAGCAGTTCTTC. It specifies CASSQTSGRNNEQFF. Full variable domain (missing parts from reference TRBV7-3 and TRBJ2-1): GAGVSQTPSNKVTEKGKYVELRCDPISGHTALYWYRQSLGQGPEFLIYFQGTGAADDSGLPNDRFFAVRPEGSVSTLKIQRTERGDSAVYLCASSQTSGRNNEQFFGPGTRLTVL.

The chain has TRBV6-6 and TRBJ1-2; 7 positions agree with TRBD1. The germline V gene encodes CDR1 MNHNY and CDR2 SVGAGI (reference sequence). Germline trimming cut 6 bases from V and 8 bases from J; bases unmatched to any gene: 6. The CDR3 sequence is 12 residues long. The CDR3 nucleotides are TGTGCCAGCAGACAGGGGAGCGAAGGCTACACCTTC. Its translation: CASRQGSEGYTF.

The V gene is TRBV5-1, the J gene TRBJ1-2; 9 positions match TRBD1. V lost 4 bases and J lost 2; bases outside the gene matches: 6. Germline CDR1 reads SGHRS; CDR2 reads YFSETQ. This CDR3 comprises 15 residues. The CDR3 loop reads CASSKGTGTNYGYTF. In DNA form, the CDR3 reads TGCGCCAGCAGCAAAGGGACAGGGACCAACTATGGCTACACCTTC.

The chain uses TRBV4-1 and TRBJ1-1; TRBD1 matches 8 bases. Germline V gives CDR1 MGHRA, CDR2 YSYEKL. The CDR3 spans 18 residues. J gave up 0 bases and V 1 base, and 10 bases lay outside the gene matches. The CDR3 spells CASSQVRDRRRMNTEAFF. The CDR3 DNA sequence: TGCGCCAGCAGCCAAGTCAGGGACAGGCGTCGAATGAACACTGAAGCTTTCTTT.

The V gene is TRBV6-6, the J gene TRBJ2-3; D unresolved. The germline V gene encodes CDR1 MNHNY and CDR2 SVGAGI (reference sequence). With 5 bases removed from V and 4 bases from J, the gap between germline ends came to 7 bases. The CDR3 extends over 12 amino acids. CDR3 in DNA: TGTGCCAGCAGTCGTACGGCAGATACGCAGTATTTT. Translating it yields CASSRTADTQYF.

This rearrangement joins TRBV18 to TRBJ1-1; D remains ambiguous. Germline assignment: CDR1 KGHSH and CDR2 LQKENI. V was pared by 0 bases and J by 1 base, with 3 bases between. This CDR3 has 13 residues. In nucleotides, the CDR3 is TGTGCCAGCTCACCACCCCAGAACACTGAAGCTTTCTTT. Translated: CASSPPQNTEAFF.

The chain carries TRBV11-2 and TRBJ2-1; 9 nucleotides align to TRBD2. The V gene's germline CDR1 is SGHAT and CDR2 FQNNGV. The CDR3 covers 16 residues. The trim removed 5 bases at V and 6 bases at J, leaving 11 bases unmatched. This CDR3 is CASSRHSGSAGNEQFF. CDR3 DNA sequence: TGTGCCAGCAGCAGACATAGCGGGAGTGCGGGCAATGAGCAGTTCTTC.

The chain links TRBV7-9 to TRBJ2-7, with 11 nucleotides matching TRBD2. The J segment lost 0 bases and the V segment lost 3 bases, leaving 13 bases of the junction unmatched. This CDR3 has 19 residues. Per germline, CDR1 SEHNR and CDR2 FQNEAQ (reference sequence). CDR3 residues: CASSFRTGPLAGGSYEQYF. Written as DNA, the CDR3 is TGTGCCAGCAGCTTCCGGACCGGGCCCCTAGCGGGAGGCTCCTACGAGCAGTACTTC.

This chain uses TRBV5-6 with TRBJ2-1; 7 nucleotides agree with TRBD2. The ends lost 4 bases at V and 5 bases at J; junction bases unmatched: 9. The germline gives CDR1 SGHDT, CDR2 YYEEEE. The CDR3 is 15 amino acids. CDR3: CASSSGLEHNNEQFF. CDR3 sequence (DNA): TGTGCCAGCAGCAGCGGACTAGAGCACAACAATGAGCAGTTCTTC. Using reference TRBV5-6 and TRBJ2-1 for the parts outside the CDR3, the full variable domain is DAGVTQSPTHLIKTRGQQVTLRCSPKSGHDTVSWYQQALGQGPQFIFQYYEEEERQRGNFPDRFSGHQFPNYSSELNVNALLLGDSALYLCASSSGLEHNNEQFFGPGTRLTVL.

The chain is built from TRBV6-5 and TRBJ2-1; 9 nucleotides line up with TRBD2. With V trimmed by 2 bases and J by 6 bases, 8 bases remained unmatched. Germline-derived CDR1 and CDR2 are MNHEY and SVGAGI. CDR3 length: 16 residues. Written as DNA, the CDR3 is TGTGCCAGCAGTTACGTCGGCGGGAGGGCCTCCAATGAGCAGTTCTTC. Amino acids: CASSYVGGRASNEQFF.

CDR3 loop: CSVEEGAGGMNEKLFF. CDR3 nucleotides: TGCAGCGTTGAAGAGGGCGCCGGGGGGATGAATGAAAAACTGTTTTTT. This chain connects TRBV29-1 to TRBJ1-4; TRBD1 is a possible D gene (5 bases). V lost 0 bases, J lost 5 bases, and 16 bases lay in between. Per germline, CDR1 SQVTM and CDR2 ANQGSEA. The CDR3 contains 16 residues.

The chain has TRBV28 and TRBJ2-4, with TRBD1 as a possible D gene (6 bases). The CDR3 covers 15 residues. The V gene's germline CDR1 is MDHEN and CDR2 SYDVKM. The V end was cut by 2 bases, the J end by 4 bases, with 12 bases between. CDR3 sequence reads: CASSLHREAKNIQYF. The CDR3 region has the DNA TGTGCCAGCAGTTTACACAGGGAAGCGAAAAACATTCAGTACTTC. Combining the CDR3 with reference TRBV28 and TRBJ2-4 gives the whole variable domain DVKVTQSSRYLVKRTGEKVFLECVQDMDHENMFWYRQDPGLGLRLIYFSYDVKMKEKGDIPEGYSVSREKKERFSLILESASTNQTSMYLCASSLHREAKNIQYFGAGTRLSVL.

The V gene is TRBV18, the J gene TRBJ2-7, with a possible D match to TRBD2 (5 bases). The V and J ends lost 2 bases and 2 bases respectively, with 16 bases between them. Germline-derived CDR1 and CDR2 are KGHSH and LQKENI. CDR3 size: 16 residues. The CDR3 loop is CASSPVPPRAPYEQYF. CDR3 sequence (DNA): TGTGCCAGCTCACCAGTTCCTCCGCGGGCACCCTACGAGCAGTACTTC.

The gene calls are TRBV4-1 and TRBJ2-3, with a weak D call TRBD2 (5 bases). Germline CDR1 and CDR2: MGHRA and YSYEKL. The ends were cut back, 3 bases at V and 3 bases at J, with 10 bases in the middle. The CDR3 is made up of 14 amino acids. DNA for the CDR3: TGCGCCAGCAGCCAGCACACGGGGACAGATACGCAGTATTTT. Amino acids: CASSQHTGTDTQYF.

The rearrangement links TRBV19 to TRBJ2-7; the match to TRBD2 covers 13 bases. Germline CDR1 LNHDA, CDR2 SQIVND (reference sequence). The ends lost 3 bases at V and 4 bases at J; junction bases unmatched: 6. This CDR3 is 16 amino acids long. CDR3 sequence (DNA): TGTGCCAGTAGTATGATGACTAGCGGGAGGATGTACGAGCAGTACTTC. It translates to CASSMMTSGRMYEQYF.

The chain joins TRBV7-2 to TRBJ1-3; D gene unclear. The length of the CDR3 is 14 residues. V gave up 4 bases and J gave up 0 bases, with 7 bases separating them. CDR1 is SGHTA, CDR2 FQGNSA, per germline. The DNA of the CDR3 is TGTGCCAGCAGCTCGAGCCTCTCTGGAAACACCATATATTTT. It translates to CASSSSLSGNTIYF. The entire variable domain, with the rest obtained from reference TRBV7-2 and TRBJ1-3, is as follows: GAGVSQSPSNKVTEKGKDVELRCDPISGHTALYWYRQSLGQGLEFLIYFQGNSAPDKSGLPSDRFSAERTGGSVSTLTIQRTQQEDSAVYLCASSSSLSGNTIYFGEGSWLTVV.

This chain uses TRBV27 with TRBJ2-1; D is uncertain. This CDR3 comprises 14 residues. V lost 2 bases to trimming and J lost 3 bases, with 8 bases between them. CDR1 and CDR2 from the germline V gene are MNHEY and SMNVEV (reference sequence). CDR3 amino acids: CASSLAEIYNEQFF. CDR3 nucleotide sequence: TGTGCCAGCAGTTTAGCGGAGATCTACAATGAGCAGTTCTTC.

The rearrangement uses TRBV7-2 and TRBJ1-2; D gene unclear. V gave up 5 bases and J gave up 2 bases, with 9 bases separating them. This CDR3 contains 13 residues. Looked up from germline, CDR1 is SGHTA and CDR2 is FQGNSA. CDR3 sequence: CASSPSDNYGYTF. CDR3 sequence (DNA): TGTGCCAGCAGCCCAAGCGACAACTATGGCTACACCTTC.

This chain links TRBV7-9 with TRBJ2-3; 9 bases align to TRBD2. From germline, CDR1 is SEHNR and CDR2 FQNEAQ (reference sequence). V was clipped by 5 bases and J by 4 bases; unmatched bases: 4. The CDR3 has 14 residues. The CDR3 DNA sequence: TGTGCCAGCAGCCTTGCTAGCGGGGCAGATACGCAGTATTTT. It codes for CASSLASGADTQYF. The entire variable domain, with the rest obtained from reference TRBV7-9 and TRBJ2-3, is as follows: DTGVSQNPRHKITKRGQNVTFRCDPISEHNRLYWYRQTLGQGPEFLTYFQNEAQLEKSRLLSDRFSAERPKGSFSTLEIQRTEQGDSAMYLCASSLASGADTQYFGPGTRLTVL.

This chain uses TRBV29-1 with TRBJ1-2; TRBD1 matches 10 bases. The CDR3 is made up of 13 amino acids. J was trimmed by 7 bases and V by 5 bases; bases with no gene match: 7. Germline CDR1 and CDR2: SQVTM and ANQGSEA. DNA for the CDR3: TGCAGCGTTCGACAGGGGGCGGAAGTTGGCTACACCTTC. It codes for CSVRQGAEVGYTF.

This sequence joins TRBV29-1 and TRBJ2-3, with 8 positions matching TRBD2. The CDR3 consists of 14 residues. The ends lost 4 bases at V and 1 base at J; junction bases unmatched: 4. Germline V lookup: CDR1 SQVTM, CDR2 ANQGSEA. CDR3 in DNA: TGCAGCGTTGCAGCGGGAGCTCGCACAGATACGCAGTATTTT. Its protein is CSVAAGARTDTQYF.

This clone was counted a single time. The chain couples TRBV4-1 to TRBJ1-3; D is ambiguous. V lost 1 base, J lost 4 bases, and 8 bases lay in between. From germline, CDR1 is MGHRA and CDR2 YSYEKL. The CDR3 has 14 amino acids. CDR3 loop: CASSQVGRGNTIYF. In DNA, the CDR3 is TGCGCCAGCAGCCAAGTTGGGCGAGGAAACACCATATATTTT.

The V and J genes are TRBV5-1 and TRBJ1-2, with D possibly matching TRBD1 (5 bases). There are 14 residues in the CDR3. From germline, CDR1 is SGHRS and CDR2 YFSETQ. Trimming took 4 bases from V and 3 from J, leaving 13 bases between them. The CDR3 DNA reads TGCGCCAGCAGCCCAAACGGGGGTGACTATGGCTACACCTTC. This codes for CASSPNGGDYGYTF.

The V gene is TRBV5-1, the J gene TRBJ1-1; D is perhaps TRBD1 (6 bases). The CDR3 totals 13 residues. Between the trimmed V and J ends, which lost 0 bases and 4 bases, there was a span of 7 bases. Germline loops: CDR1 SGHRS, CDR2 YFSETQ. The DNA for the CDR3 is TGCGCCAGCAGCTTGGAGGGGGTCACTGAAGCTTTCTTT. It specifies CASSLEGVTEAFF.

The rearrangement links TRBV18 to TRBJ2-7; 7 bases are shared with TRBD1. Losses at the gene ends were 2 bases for V and 5 bases for J; bases not matched to a gene: 9. The CDR3 has 15 residues. From germline, CDR1 is KGHSH and CDR2 LQKENI. CDR3 sequence reads: CASSPGGQERHEQYF. The CDR3 DNA follows: TGTGCCAGCTCACCAGGCGGACAGGAACGGCACGAGCAGTACTTC.

The chain has TRBV10-2 and TRBJ2-2; possibly TRBD2 for D (5 bases). The germline CDR1 and CDR2 sequences are WSHSY and SAAADI. Between the trimmed V and J ends, which lost 7 bases and 4 bases, there was a span of 7 bases. The CDR3 is 12 amino acids. Here the CDR3 DNA reads TGCGCCAGCAAAAGCGGCACCGGGGAGCTGTTTTTT. It yields the protein CASKSGTGELFF.

The chain is built from TRBV4-3 and TRBJ2-7, with TRBD2 identical over 14 bases. V trimming: 3 bases; J trimming: 3 bases; junction bases outside the gene matches: 4. CDR1 and CDR2 from the germline V gene are LGHNA and YSLEER. CDR3 size: 16 residues. The CDR3 DNA follows: TGCGCCAGCAGCCACCGGACTAGCGGGAGGAGCTACGAGCAGTACTTC. Protein product: CASSHRTSGRSYEQYF.

The chain uses TRBV11-2 and TRBJ2-7, with TRBD1 matching 11 bases. The CDR3 length is 16 residues. Germline assignment: CDR1 SGHAT and CDR2 FQNNGV. J was trimmed by 6 bases and V by 5 bases; bases with no gene match: 12. For the CDR3, the DNA is TGTGCCAGCAGCCCTCGTTCCGGACAGGGGGCCCGCGAGCAGTACTTC. Encoded protein: CASSPRSGQGAREQYF.